Only a few counts were recorded for the clone carrying this TCR beta chain. Its antigen is unidentified. TCRdb used MiXCR to reprocess the reads, holding one entry per CDR3 protein. The sample carries a few hundred thousand distinct CDR3 sequences, roughly a third recorded once. This sample was included in a study of T cell repertoires in cytomegalovirus infection. Germline V gene sequence: CDR1 LGHNT, CDR2 FRNRAP. The CDR3 covers 17 residues. Germline trimming cut 6 bases from V and 4 bases from J; bases unmatched to any gene: 12. The TCR originated in a human donor in good health (CMV status not recorded). Some clones in this sample may be carry-over from other donors' samples. The gene calls are TRBV12-5 and TRBJ2-1; 10 positions match TRBD2. This material consisted of cultured PBMCs, taken from culture after CMV antigen stimulation. The CDR3 nucleotides read TGTGCTAGTGGCTCAGATCTAGCGGGAGTTAGGTACAATGAGCAGTTCTTC. The encoded protein is CASGSDLAGVRYNEQFF.